This T cell receptor beta chain is from a study of blood T cells in healthy people across ages. The study's findings and limits: Samples with more naive T cells showed higher observed beta diversity. Roughly linear age-related decline in beta diversity appeared, significant by age 40.

The authors ran a second PCR of 7 to 11 cycles using a sample-barcoded 5' primer and a J-beta primer mix. A 12-random-nucleotide template-switch adaptor tagged each cDNA molecule. All samples yielded 3 million or more CDR3-containing paired-end reads. TCRdb passed the 5' RACE reads through MiXCR, listing each CDR3 protein once. The sample lists over 600,000 distinct CDR3 sequences; 40% to 45% were seen once. On this clonotype: Its specificity is unknown.

Looked up from germline, CDR1 is MNHNS and CDR2 is SASEGT. This CDR3 comprises 15 residues. V dropped 2 bases and J dropped 5; count of bases not matched to a gene: 7. This receptor was obtained from an elderly man in good health. Source material: blood. The chain recombines TRBV6-1 with TRBJ1-2, with 8 bases that match TRBD1. Here the CDR3 DNA reads TGTGCCAGCAGTGAAATGGACAGGGTCGGTTATGGCTACACCTTC. This translates into CASSEMDRVGYGYTF.